This is a list of T cell receptor beta chains from one sample in a study of T cells in Graves' hyperthyroidism and ophthalmopathy. TCRdb ran MiXCR on the multiplex PCR reads and lists one entry per CDR3 protein. The repertoire includes about 480,000 distinct CDR3 sequences, around an eighth of them detected once, and 15% to 20% sits in the top ten. Sequenced sample: blood. The receptors were gathered from a woman aged 18-30 years with Graves' hyperthyroidism. Each CDR3 is given with its conserved first and last residue. A D gene is named only where the DNA matches it firmly. The size of a clone is reported for some rows only, either as once, few or many, or as a class for expanded clones.

clone size	V gene	J gene	D gene	CDR3 DNA	CDR3 protein
many	TRBV10-3	TRBJ2-3	-	TGTGCCATCAATCCTAGGGCCTACCCACCGGCCCCAGATACGCAGTATTTT	CAINPRAYPPAPDTQYF
many	TRBV3-1	TRBJ1-5	-	TGTGCCAGCAGCCAAGATGGCGGGAGGTGGGGGCCCCAGCATTTT	CASSQDGGRWGPQHF
many	TRBV14	TRBJ2-1	-	TGTGCCAGCAGCCAAGAGGTCAATGAGCAGTTCTTC	CASSQEVNEQFF
-	TRBV14	TRBJ2-2	-	TGTGCCAGCAGCCAGATAAGGGGGTCCGGGGAGCTGTTTTTT	CASSQIRGSGELFF
few	TRBV5-1	TRBJ2-2	-	TGCGCCAGCAGCAAAGGGACAACGAACACCGGGGAGCTGTTTTTT	CASSKGTTNTGELFF
-	TRBV20-1	TRBJ2-3	-	TGCAGTGCTAGGGCTAGCGGCACAGATACGCAGTATTTT	CSARASGTDTQYF
many	TRBV5-6	TRBJ2-2	TRBD1	TGTGCCAGCAATTCGGGACAGGTCCTCCTCGCGAACACCGGGGAGCTGTTTTTT	CASNSGQVLLANTGELFF
many	TRBV7-6	TRBJ2-7	TRBD1	TGTGCCAGCAGCGCCCGGGACAGGGTGTCCTACGAGCAGTACTTC	CASSARDRVSYEQYF
-	TRBV4-1	TRBJ2-7	TRBD2	TGCGCCAGCAGCCATACCGGGACTAGCTCCTACGAGCAGTACTTC	CASSHTGTSSYEQYF
many	TRBV19	TRBJ1-1	-	TGTGCCAGTAGTATATCTGCCGGTGGGGGCACTGAAGCTTTCTTT	CASSISAGGGTEAFF
few	TRBV12-3/TRBV12-4	TRBJ2-5	TRBD2	TGTGCCAGCAGGGGCAGCGGGGCACAAGAGACCCAGTACTTC	CASRGSGAQETQYF
many	TRBV6-1	TRBJ1-5	-	TGTGCCAGCAGCCCTTCTTTGCATCAGCCCCAGCATTTT	CASSPSLHQPQHF
many	TRBV9	TRBJ2-3	-	TGTGCCAGCAGTGCCTCCGGGGGCGGCACAGATACGCAGTATTTT	CASSASGGGTDTQYF
many	TRBV2	TRBJ2-6	-	TGTGCCAGCTCTCAAGAGAATCCCGACTCTGGGGCCAACGTCCTGACTTTC	CASSQENPDSGANVLTF
-	TRBV7-9	TRBJ2-3	-	TGTGCCAGCAGCCCCAGGGGTCCTGATAGCACAGATACGCAGTATTTT	CASSPRGPDSTDTQYF
many	TRBV10-3	TRBJ1-1	-	TGTGCCATCAGAAAGACGGGGAACACTGAAGCTTTCTTT	CAIRKTGNTEAFF
many	TRBV11-2	TRBJ1-3	-	TGTGCCAGCAGACCCAATGGAAACACCATATATTTT	CASRPNGNTIYF
many	TRBV12-3/TRBV12-4	TRBJ1-3	TRBD1	TGTGCCAGCCGGATGACAGGGAAAGGAAACACCATATATTTT	CASRMTGKGNTIYF
many	TRBV6-1	TRBJ2-1	-	TGTGCCAGCAGTGCGGAACCACTAGCTCTCAATGAGCAGTTCTTC	CASSAEPLALNEQFF
many	TRBV20-1	TRBJ1-2	TRBD1	TGCAGTGCCTTACAGGGGGCCTATGGCTACACCTTC	CSALQGAYGYTF
many	TRBV7-9	TRBJ2-1	TRBD2	TGTGCCAGCAGTCTAGAGCTAGCGGGGGCCAATGAGCAGTTCTTC	CASSLELAGANEQFF
-	TRBV5-1	TRBJ1-4	TRBD1	TGCGCCAGCAGCTTGAACAGGGGGAATGAAAAACTGTTTTTT	CASSLNRGNEKLFF
many	TRBV3-1	TRBJ1-5	-	TGTGCCAGCAGCCAAGATGCGGGTTTTCAGCCCCAGCATTTT	CASSQDAGFQPQHF
many	TRBV20-1	TRBJ2-2	-	TGCAGTGCCACGACCACCGGGGAGCTGTTTTTT	CSATTTGELFF
many	TRBV4-1	TRBJ2-5	-	TGCGCCAGCAGCCAAGCAGCGGAGCAAGAGACCCAGTACTTC	CASSQAAEQETQYF
many	TRBV7-2	TRBJ1-1	-	TGTGCCAGCAGCCCTCAAATCGGGCAGGGAGGGACTGAAGCTTTCTTT	CASSPQIGQGGTEAFF
few	TRBV9	TRBJ1-4	-	TGTGCCAGCAGCCCTCCGACCGAACCCGAAAAACTGTTTTTT	CASSPPTEPEKLFF
-	TRBV7-3	TRBJ2-6	TRBD2	TGTGCCAGCAGCTTATTATCGTTGACTAGCGGGAGCTCTGGGGCCAACGTCCTGACTTTC	CASSLLSLTSGSSGANVLTF
many	TRBV27	TRBJ2-7	TRBD2	TGTGCCAGCAGTTTGGGGACTAGCCGATCCTACGAGCAGTACTTC	CASSLGTSRSYEQYF